Following are 32 T cell receptor beta chains from one sample sequenced in a study of response to subunit inactivated influenza vaccine. One entry per CDR3 protein results from TCRdb running MiXCR on the RT-PCR reads. Of hundreds of thousands of distinct CDR3 sequences listed, roughly 8.2% are singletons. The sequenced sample was PBMCs from blood, obtained about 23 months after vaccination. All receptors derive from a man in his fifties or sixties who received an inactivated influenza vaccine.

This clonotype has a count of ten or more. At one boundary the junction diverges from the germline segment, which might be a read error. CDR3: CSARGGAGGLLTPLRPGF. The CDR3 region has the DNA TGCAGTGCGAGAGGTGGCGCGGGGGGCCTACTAACTCCCTTAAGACCCGGCTTC. The chain joins TRBV20-1 to TRBJ2-7; 8 positions agree with TRBD2. Germline assignment: CDR1 DFQATT and CDR2 SNEGSKA (reference sequence). The CDR3 sequence is 18 residues long.

At least ten counts were recorded for this clonotype. This chain links TRBV5-1 with TRBJ2-3; D is possibly TRBD2 (5 bases). V shed 4 bases and J shed 5 bases, with 14 bases lying between them. The CDR3 sequence is 14 residues long. Germline CDR1 and CDR2: SGHRS and YFSETQ. The CDR3 sequence is CASSVGSRIDTQYF. The DNA for the CDR3 is TGCGCCAGCAGCGTTGGGAGTCGCATAGATACGCAGTATTTT. The variable domain in full, completed from reference TRBV5-1 and TRBJ2-3, reads KAGVTQTPRYLIKTRGQQVTLSCSPISGHRSVSWYQQTPGQGLQFLFEYFSETQRNKGNFPGRFSGRQFSNSRSEMNVSTLELGDSALYLCASSVGSRIDTQYFGPGTRLTVL.

This clonotype appeared many times. The CDR3 is CASNGVQGNTGELFF. The CDR3 region has the DNA TGTGCCAGCAATGGAGTCCAGGGAAACACCGGGGAGCTGTTTTTT. The J gene is TRBJ2-2, the V gene TRBV28; tentative D call: TRBD1 (5 bases). The CDR3 sequence is 15 residues long. V was cut by 7 bases and J by 2 bases, with 14 bases left in between. Germline V gene data show CDR1 as MDHEN and CDR2 as SYDVKM.

This clonotype was detected many times. The rearrangement uses TRBV9 and TRBJ2-3; tentatively, D is TRBD2 (6 bases). Trimming pared 4 bases from V and 0 bases from J, leaving 18 bases between. The CDR3 is 17 residues long. From germline, CDR1 is SGDLS and CDR2 YYNGEE. CDR3 bases: TGTGCCAGCAGCAGGGACTTCCAGGCGCCTAGCACAGATACGCAGTATTTT. This encodes CASSRDFQAPSTDTQYF.

This clonotype turned up a few times. The V gene is TRBV4-2, the J gene TRBJ2-3, with TRBD2 matching over 9 bases. The CDR3 contains 16 residues. Germline CDR1 is LGHNA and CDR2 is YNFKEQ. J gave up 4 bases and V 1 base, and 6 bases lay outside the gene matches. The chain's CDR3 is CASSQGLGGGADTQYF. In nucleotides, the CDR3 is TGTGCCAGCAGCCAAGGTCTTGGCGGGGGGGCAGATACGCAGTATTTT.

This clonotype was counted at least ten times. The V and J genes are TRBV4-3 and TRBJ1-2; D unclear. Germline V gene data show CDR1 as LGHNA and CDR2 as YSLEER. V gave up 0 bases and J gave up 0 bases, with 14 bases separating them. This CDR3 contains 17 residues. In DNA, the CDR3 is TGCGCCAGCAGCCAAGATTGGGAAATTGGGGCTAACTATGGCTACACCTTC. Translating it yields CASSQDWEIGANYGYTF.

This clonotype has only a few counts. The rearrangement uses TRBV6-1 and TRBJ1-4; D is ambiguous. The CDR3 is 13 amino acids. Germline CDR1 MNHNS, CDR2 SASEGT. V was pared by 7 bases and J by 6 bases, with 12 bases between. CDR3 in DNA: TGTGCCAGCAAGGTGCCCGTGGATGAAAAACTGTTTTTT. Its protein is CASKVPVDEKLFF.

Only a few counts were recorded for this clonotype. The genes are TRBV20-1 and TRBJ1-1; a possible D gene is TRBD1 (6 bases). The germline V and J ends were trimmed by 0 bases and 4 bases, with 15 bases remaining between them. The CDR3 has 15 residues. Germline V gene lookup returns CDR1 DFQATT and CDR2 SNEGSKA (reference sequence). DNA for the CDR3: TGCAGTGCTAGAGATTTAAGGGGGATGATCACTGAAGCTTTCTTT. Translating gives CSARDLRGMITEAFF.

The J gene is TRBJ2-1, the V gene TRBV7-2; D may be TRBD1 (5 bases). V lost 5 bases and J lost 7, with 12 bases in between. Germline V lookup: CDR1 SGHTA, CDR2 FQGNSA. This CDR3 is 13 amino acids long. The CDR3 loop is CASSPWGVNEQFF. In nucleotides, the CDR3 is TGTGCCAGCAGCCCCTGGGGCGTGAATGAGCAGTTCTTC.

Ten or more counts support this clonotype. This chain connects TRBV12-3 or TRBV12-4 to TRBJ1-2; D gene unclear. The CDR3 is 11 amino acids. The ends were cut back, 9 bases at V and 8 bases at J, with 13 bases in the middle. CDR3 DNA: TGTGCCAGTTCCATTAGTACGGGCTACACCTTC. As protein: CASSISTGYTF.

The gene calls are TRBV7-9 and TRBJ2-5; perhaps TRBD1 as D (6 bases). This CDR3 comprises 15 residues. Trimming pared 5 bases from V and 2 bases from J, leaving 15 bases between. Germline V gene lookup returns CDR1 SEHNR and CDR2 FQNEAQ (reference sequence). The CDR3 sequence is CASSPRDNIQETQYF. The CDR3 DNA sequence: TGTGCCAGCAGCCCCCGGGACAACATACAAGAGACCCAGTACTTC. The entire variable domain, with the rest obtained from reference TRBV7-9 and TRBJ2-5, is as follows: DTGVSQNPRHKITKRGQNVTFRCDPISEHNRLYWYRQTLGQGPEFLTYFQNEAQLEKSRLLSDRFSAERPKGSFSTLEIQRTEQGDSAMYLCASSPRDNIQETQYFGPGTRLLVL.

This clonotype was observed many times. This chain joins TRBV7-2 and TRBJ1-5, with D uncertain. CDR1 and CDR2 from the germline V gene are SGHTA and FQGNSA. Trimming cost V 3 bases and J 8 bases, with 11 bases left between them. There are 13 residues in the CDR3. Written as DNA, the CDR3 is TGTGCCAGCAGCTTCTCTACGGGAAAGCCCCAGCATTTT. Protein product: CASSFSTGKPQHF.

This clonotype was seen a handful of times. V and J are TRBV12-3 or TRBV12-4 and TRBJ1-5; 10 nucleotides align to TRBD1. Losses at the gene ends were 2 bases for V and 3 bases for J; bases not matched to a gene: 19. The CDR3 is 21 amino acids. The CDR3 here is CASSLLVLLRRQGANNQPQHF. The DNA for the CDR3 is TGTGCCAGCAGTTTACTGGTTCTACTACGTCGACAGGGGGCGAACAATCAGCCCCAGCATTTT.

This clonotype has a count of ten or more. The chain carries TRBV30 and TRBJ2-7; TRBD2 matches 11 bases. Trimming removed 4 bases from V and 0 bases from J; junction bases left unmatched: 2. From germline, CDR1 is GTSNPN and CDR2 SVGIG (reference sequence). The CDR3 covers 14 residues. The CDR3: CAWTGTSGSYEQYF. The CDR3 DNA is TGTGCCTGGACCGGGACTAGCGGCTCCTACGAGCAGTACTTC.

The chain couples TRBV4-3 to TRBJ2-3; TRBD2 matches at 10 bases. Germline CDR1 is LGHNA and CDR2 is YSLEER. Trimming removed 0 bases from V and 2 bases from J; junction bases left unmatched: 2. The CDR3 covers 16 residues. This CDR3 reads CASSQDGTSVTDTQYF. The CDR3 DNA follows: TGCGCCAGCAGCCAAGATGGGACTAGCGTCACAGATACGCAGTATTTT.

This clonotype was found once. This chain connects TRBV4-3 to TRBJ2-5, with 11 positions matching TRBD1. The CDR3 sequence is 15 residues long. The V and J ends lost 1 base and 4 bases, in that order; junction bases with no gene match: 2. Germline CDR1 and CDR2: LGHNA and YSLEER. The CDR3 DNA reads TGCGCCAGCAGCCAAGTAGGGACAGGGGGAGAGACCCAGTACTTC. It encodes CASSQVGTGGETQYF.

The chain combines TRBV20-1 with TRBJ1-2; 7 bases align to TRBD1. The CDR3 is 12 residues long. The V and J ends lost 6 bases and 6 bases, in that order; junction bases with no gene match: 7. Germline V gene lookup returns CDR1 DFQATT and CDR2 SNEGSKA (reference sequence). CDR3 sequence reads: CSAMTGSDGYTF. In nucleotides, the CDR3 is TGCAGTGCAATGACAGGGTCGGATGGCTACACCTTC.

Only a few counts were recorded for this clonotype. The chain uses TRBV7-2 and TRBJ1-1; TRBD1 is a possible D gene (6 bases). The CDR3 runs to 15 residues. Germline V gene sequence: CDR1 SGHTA, CDR2 FQGNSA. V was clipped by 5 bases and J by 4 bases, with 17 bases between them. The CDR3 region is CASSGYTGIPTEAFF. CDR3 in DNA: TGTGCCAGCAGCGGATATACAGGGATTCCCACTGAAGCTTTCTTT.

In this sample, this clonotype turned up a few times. The chain carries TRBV7-2 and TRBJ1-5, with a tentative D call TRBD1 (6 bases). Trimming took 5 bases from V and 2 from J, leaving 19 bases between them. Germline-derived CDR1 and CDR2 are SGHTA and FQGNSA. This CDR3 is built from 17 residues. CDR3 nucleotides: TGTGCCAGCAGCCCCGAGTGGGGGGGCCGGGGCAATCAGCCCCAGCATTTT. Translation gives CASSPEWGGRGNQPQHF.

This clonotype has ten or more counts. This chain joins TRBV19 and TRBJ2-1; 14 nucleotides align to TRBD2. Germline-derived CDR1 and CDR2 are LNHDA and SQIVND (reference sequence). With 8 bases clipped from V and 4 bases from J, the junction kept 1 base outside the gene matches. The CDR3 spans 14 residues. The DNA for the CDR3 is TGTGCCAGTCGGACTAGCGGGGGGTACAATGAGCAGTTCTTC. Its translation: CASRTSGGYNEQFF.

This clonotype has more than one count but fewer than ten. V usage is TRBV10-3 and J usage is TRBJ2-7; the D call may be TRBD1 or TRBD2 (5 bases each). CDR3 size: 15 residues. Trimming took 3 bases from V and 1 from J, leaving 13 bases between them. Germline CDR1 is ENHRY and CDR2 is SYGVKD. In DNA, the CDR3 is TGTGCCATCAGTGAAGGGGCAGGGAGATCCTACGAGCAGTACTTC. Its translation is CAISEGAGRSYEQYF.

The chain joins TRBV4-1 to TRBJ2-5; D possibly corresponds to TRBD2 (5 bases). The V end was cut by 1 base, the J end by 5 bases, with 11 bases between. Germline V gives CDR1 MGHRA, CDR2 YSYEKL. The length of the CDR3 is 14 residues. The CDR3 sequence is CASSQGTGAETQYF. CDR3 DNA sequence: TGCGCCAGCAGCCAAGGGACTGGTGCGGAGACCCAGTACTTC.

This chain joins TRBV6-2 or TRBV6-3 and TRBJ2-3; TRBD2 matches 14 bases. CDR3 length: 17 amino acids. Unmatched junction bases numbered 9, after V lost 6 bases and J lost 4 bases. Germline V gives CDR1 MNHEY, CDR2 SVGEGT. This chain's CDR3 is CASRTGTSGRRADTQYF. The CDR3 DNA reads as TGTGCCAGCAGAACCGGGACTAGCGGGAGACGGGCAGATACGCAGTATTTT.

This clonotype was found a few times. The chain couples TRBV4-3 to TRBJ1-6; the match to TRBD1 covers 7 bases. J gave up 6 bases and V 1 base, and 6 bases lay outside the gene matches. The CDR3 runs 16 residues. Germline values: CDR1 LGHNA, CDR2 YSLEER. CDR3 region: CASSQGKGTANSPLHF. Written as DNA, the CDR3 is TGCGCCAGCAGCCAAGGAAAAGGGACAGCTAATTCACCCCTCCACTTT.

This sequence joins TRBV11-2 and TRBJ2-7, with D tentatively TRBD1 (6 bases). The CDR3 runs 15 residues. V lost 5 bases and J lost 1, with 15 bases in between. CDR1 and CDR2 from the germline V gene are SGHAT and FQNNGV. CDR3 DNA: TGTGCCAGCAGCCCCCTAGGGGGTCCTTCCTACGAGCAGTACTTC. It translates to CASSPLGGPSYEQYF.

This clonotype has at least ten counts. This chain links TRBV24-1 with TRBJ2-7, with 7 nucleotides matching TRBD1. The CDR3 runs 15 residues. The V segment lost 2 bases and the J segment 0 bases; nucleotides outside the gene matches: 3. Per germline, CDR1 KGHDR and CDR2 SFDVKD. The CDR3 DNA sequence: TGTGCCACCAGTGATTCGACAGGGAGCTCCTACGAGCAGTACTTC. Translated: CATSDSTGSSYEQYF.

This clonotype appeared a few times. V usage is TRBV10-3 and J usage is TRBJ2-7; D is ambiguous. Germline V gives CDR1 ENHRY, CDR2 SYGVKD. The CDR3 is made up of 11 amino acids. The V end lost 3 bases, the J end lost 5 bases, and 5 bases lay between the germline ends. CDR3 in DNA: TGTGCCATCAGTGATTTCCACGAGCAGTACTTC. It codes for CAISDFHEQYF.

The J gene is TRBJ2-3, the V gene TRBV5-1, with 8 nucleotides matching TRBD2. With 3 bases clipped from V and 0 bases from J, the junction kept 3 bases outside the gene matches. Germline CDR1 is SGHRS and CDR2 is YFSETQ. CDR3 size: 15 residues. CDR3 DNA sequence: TGCGCCAGCAGCTCGATAGCGGGGAGCACAGATACGCAGTATTTT. Amino acids: CASSSIAGSTDTQYF.

This clonotype was detected a few times. This chain uses TRBV19 with TRBJ2-7, with unresolved D. V lost 2 bases and J lost 6, with 8 bases in between. Per the germline V gene, CDR1 is LNHDA and CDR2 is SQIVND (reference sequence). The CDR3 extends over 12 amino acids. DNA for the CDR3: TGTGCCAGTAGTATACTGGGTGGCGAGCAGTACTTC. This gives the protein CASSILGGEQYF.

This clonotype showed up many times. The gene calls are TRBV7-9 and TRBJ2-7; D may be TRBD1 (6 bases). CDR1 is SEHNR and CDR2 is FQNEAQ in the germline V gene (reference sequence). The CDR3 consists of 15 residues. V lost 3 bases and J lost 2, with 14 bases in between. This CDR3 is CASSFGAGVTYEQYF. For the CDR3, the DNA is TGTGCCAGCAGCTTTGGGGCAGGGGTTACCTACGAGCAGTACTTC.

The chain recombines TRBV7-9 with TRBJ1-2; D is possibly TRBD1 (5 bases). Per the germline V gene, CDR1 is SEHNR and CDR2 is FQNEAQ (reference sequence). V lost 5 bases to trimming and J lost 2 bases, with 15 bases between them. The CDR3 is 15 amino acids. DNA of the CDR3: TGTGCCAGCAGCGCCCAGGGACCGAGGAACTATGGCTACACCTTC. Translating gives CASSAQGPRNYGYTF.

This clonotype has only a few counts. V usage is TRBV11-2 and J usage is TRBJ2-7; 7 bases fit TRBD1. CDR1 and CDR2 (germline): SGHAT, FQNNGV. V gave up 5 bases and J gave up 6 bases; unmatched junction bases: 7. The CDR3 extends over 13 amino acids. CDR3 protein: CASSPLTGIEQYF. In DNA form, the CDR3 reads TGTGCCAGCAGCCCGTTGACAGGGATCGAGCAGTACTTC. The whole variable domain, remainder taken from reference TRBV11-2 and TRBJ2-7, is EAGVAQSPRYKIIEKRQSVAFWCNPISGHATLYWYQQILGQGPKLLIQFQNNGVVDDSQLPKDRFSAERLKGVDSTLKIQPAKLEDSAVYLCASSPLTGIEQYFGPGTRLTVT.